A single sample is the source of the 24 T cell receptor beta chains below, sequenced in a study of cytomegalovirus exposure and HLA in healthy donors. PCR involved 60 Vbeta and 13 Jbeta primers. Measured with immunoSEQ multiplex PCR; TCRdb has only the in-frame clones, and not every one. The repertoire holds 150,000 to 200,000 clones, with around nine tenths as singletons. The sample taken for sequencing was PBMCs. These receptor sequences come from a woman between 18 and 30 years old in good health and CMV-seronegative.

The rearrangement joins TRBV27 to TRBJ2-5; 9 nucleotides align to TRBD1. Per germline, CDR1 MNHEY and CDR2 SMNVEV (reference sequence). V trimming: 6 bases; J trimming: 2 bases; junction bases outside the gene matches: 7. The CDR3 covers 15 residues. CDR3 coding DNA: TGTGCCAGCAGCTGGACAGGGGCCTATCAAGAGACCCAGTACTTC. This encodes CASSWTGAYQETQYF.

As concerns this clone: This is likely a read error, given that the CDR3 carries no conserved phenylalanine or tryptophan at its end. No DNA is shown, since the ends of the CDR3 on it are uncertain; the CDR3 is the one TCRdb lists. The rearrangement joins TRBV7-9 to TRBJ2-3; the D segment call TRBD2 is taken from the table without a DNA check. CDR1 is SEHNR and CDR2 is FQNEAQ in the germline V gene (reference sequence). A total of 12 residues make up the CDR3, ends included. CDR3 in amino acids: CASSPGASGGFL.

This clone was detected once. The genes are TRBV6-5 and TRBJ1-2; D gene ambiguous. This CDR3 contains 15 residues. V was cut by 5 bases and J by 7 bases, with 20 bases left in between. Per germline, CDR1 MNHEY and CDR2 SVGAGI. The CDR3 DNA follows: TGTGCCAGCAGTCGGGAAGGGAAAGGTAGGAGTGGCTACACCTTC. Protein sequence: CASSREGKGRSGYTF.

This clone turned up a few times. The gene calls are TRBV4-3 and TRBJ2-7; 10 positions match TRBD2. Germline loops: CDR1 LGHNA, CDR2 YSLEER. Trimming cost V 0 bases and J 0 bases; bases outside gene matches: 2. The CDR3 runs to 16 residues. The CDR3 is CASSQDPSGSSYEQYF. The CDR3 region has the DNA TGCGCCAGCAGCCAAGATCCTAGCGGGAGCTCCTACGAGCAGTACTTC.

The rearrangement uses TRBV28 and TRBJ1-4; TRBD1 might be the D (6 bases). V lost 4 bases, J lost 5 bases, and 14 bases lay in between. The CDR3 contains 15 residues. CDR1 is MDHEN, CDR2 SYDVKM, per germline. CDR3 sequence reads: CASSSPGQGNEKLFF. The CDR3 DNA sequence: TGTGCCAGCAGTTCCCCGGGACAAGGGAATGAAAAACTGTTTTTT.

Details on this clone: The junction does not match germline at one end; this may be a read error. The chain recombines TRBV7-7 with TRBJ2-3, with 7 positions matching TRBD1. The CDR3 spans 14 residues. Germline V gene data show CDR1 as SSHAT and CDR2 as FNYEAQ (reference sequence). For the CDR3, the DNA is TGTGCTAGCAGCTCGACAGGGAGCACAGATACGCAGTATTTT. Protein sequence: CASSSTGSTDTQYF.

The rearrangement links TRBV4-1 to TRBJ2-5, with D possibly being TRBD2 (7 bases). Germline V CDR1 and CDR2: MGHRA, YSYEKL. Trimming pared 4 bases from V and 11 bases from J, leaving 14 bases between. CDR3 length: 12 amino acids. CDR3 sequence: CASSLGAGEQYF. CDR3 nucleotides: TGCGCCAGCAGCCTGGGGGCGGGGGAGCAGTACTTC.

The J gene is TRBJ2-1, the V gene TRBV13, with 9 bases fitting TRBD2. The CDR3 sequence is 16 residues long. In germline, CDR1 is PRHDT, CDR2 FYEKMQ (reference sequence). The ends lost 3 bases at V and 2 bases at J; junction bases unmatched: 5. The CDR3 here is CASSLPRGRAYNEQFF. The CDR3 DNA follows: TGTGCCAGCAGCTTGCCCCGCGGGAGGGCCTACAATGAGCAGTTCTTC. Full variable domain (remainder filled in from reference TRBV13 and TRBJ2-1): AAGVIQSPRHLIKEKRETATLKCYPIPRHDTVYWYQQGPGQDPQFLISFYEKMQSDKGSIPDRFSAQQFSDYHSELNMSSLELGDSALYFCASSLPRGRAYNEQFFGPGTRLTVL.

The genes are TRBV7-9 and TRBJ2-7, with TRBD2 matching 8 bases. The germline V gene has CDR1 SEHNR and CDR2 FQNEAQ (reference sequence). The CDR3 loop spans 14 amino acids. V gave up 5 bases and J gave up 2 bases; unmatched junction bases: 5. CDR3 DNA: TGTGCCAGCAGCCCCTCGGGGGGGACCTACGAGCAGTACTTC. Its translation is CASSPSGGTYEQYF.

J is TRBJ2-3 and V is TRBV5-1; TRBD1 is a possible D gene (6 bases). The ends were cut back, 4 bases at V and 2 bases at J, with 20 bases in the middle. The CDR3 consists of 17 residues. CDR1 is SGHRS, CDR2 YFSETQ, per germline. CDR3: CASSPSPRRGHTDTQYF. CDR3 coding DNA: TGCGCCAGCAGCCCGTCCCCTCGAAGGGGACACACAGATACGCAGTATTTT. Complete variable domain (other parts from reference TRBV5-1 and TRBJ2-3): KAGVTQTPRYLIKTRGQQVTLSCSPISGHRSVSWYQQTPGQGLQFLFEYFSETQRNKGNFPGRFSGRQFSNSRSEMNVSTLELGDSALYLCASSPSPRRGHTDTQYFGPGTRLTVL.

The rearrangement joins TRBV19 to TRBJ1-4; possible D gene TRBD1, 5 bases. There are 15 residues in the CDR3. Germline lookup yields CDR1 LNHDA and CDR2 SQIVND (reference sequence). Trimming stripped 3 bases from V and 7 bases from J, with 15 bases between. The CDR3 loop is CASSMQTVGGEKLFF. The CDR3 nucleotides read TGTGCCAGTAGTATGCAGACAGTCGGGGGTGAAAAACTGTTTTTT.

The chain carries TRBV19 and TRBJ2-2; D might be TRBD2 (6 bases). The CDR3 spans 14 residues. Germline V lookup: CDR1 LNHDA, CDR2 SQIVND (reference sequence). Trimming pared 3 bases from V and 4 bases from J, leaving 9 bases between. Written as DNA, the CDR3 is TGTGCCAGTAGTATTTCGGAGGGCACCGGGGAGCTGTTTTTT. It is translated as CASSISEGTGELFF.

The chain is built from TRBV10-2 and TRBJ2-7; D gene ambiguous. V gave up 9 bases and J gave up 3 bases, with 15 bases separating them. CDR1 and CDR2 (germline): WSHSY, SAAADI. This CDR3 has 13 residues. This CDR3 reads CASRSQDFYEQYF. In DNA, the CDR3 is TGCGCCAGTCGATCCCAAGACTTCTACGAGCAGTACTTC.

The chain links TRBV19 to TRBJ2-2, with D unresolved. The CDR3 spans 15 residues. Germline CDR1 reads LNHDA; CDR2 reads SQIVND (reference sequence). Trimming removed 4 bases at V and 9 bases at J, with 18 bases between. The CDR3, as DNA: TGTGCCAGTAGTAGAAAGACAACCGGCTCGAGGGAGCTGTTTTTT. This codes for CASSRKTTGSRELFF.

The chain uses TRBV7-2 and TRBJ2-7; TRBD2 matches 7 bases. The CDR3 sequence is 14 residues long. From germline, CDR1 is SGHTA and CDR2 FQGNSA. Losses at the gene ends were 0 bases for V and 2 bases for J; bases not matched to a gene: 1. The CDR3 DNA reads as TGTGCCAGCAGCTTAGCGGGAGGGGCCTACGAGCAGTACTTC. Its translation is CASSLAGGAYEQYF.

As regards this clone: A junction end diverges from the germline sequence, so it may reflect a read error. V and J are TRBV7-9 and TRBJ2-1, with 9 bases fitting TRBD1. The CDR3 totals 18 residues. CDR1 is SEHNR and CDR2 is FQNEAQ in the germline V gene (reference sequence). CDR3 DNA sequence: TGTTCCAGCAGCTTACCCTTAGTTCCGGGACAGGGATGGGATGAGCAGTTCTTC. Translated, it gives CSSSLPLVPGQGWDEQFF.

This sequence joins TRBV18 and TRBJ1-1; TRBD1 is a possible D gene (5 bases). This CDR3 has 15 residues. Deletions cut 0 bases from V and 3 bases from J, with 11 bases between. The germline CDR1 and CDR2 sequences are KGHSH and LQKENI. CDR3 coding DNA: TGTGCCAGCTCACCACCGGGACTCCAAGACACTGAAGCTTTCTTT. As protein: CASSPPGLQDTEAFF.

This CDR3 is CASSGQGMEGYTF. The CDR3 nucleotides are TGTGCCAGCAGCGGACAGGGAATGGAAGGCTACACCTTC. The chain is built from TRBV14 and TRBJ1-2; TRBD1 matches at 8 bases. The ends lost 5 bases at V and 8 bases at J; junction bases unmatched: 7. CDR1 SGHDN and CDR2 FVKESK come from the germline V gene. This CDR3 has 13 residues.

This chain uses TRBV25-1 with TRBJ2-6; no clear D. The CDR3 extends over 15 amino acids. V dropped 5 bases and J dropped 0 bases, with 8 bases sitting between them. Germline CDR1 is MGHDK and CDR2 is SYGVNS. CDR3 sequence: CASSRSDSGANVLTF. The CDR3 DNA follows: TGTGCCAGCAGTCGGAGCGACTCTGGGGCCAACGTCCTGACTTTC.

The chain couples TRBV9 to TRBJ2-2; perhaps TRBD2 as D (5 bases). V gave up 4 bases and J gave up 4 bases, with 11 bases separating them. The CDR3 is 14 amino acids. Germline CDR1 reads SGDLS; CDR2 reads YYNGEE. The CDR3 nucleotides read TGTGCCAGCAGCAAACGACTAACCACCGGGGAGCTGTTTTTT. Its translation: CASSKRLTTGELFF.

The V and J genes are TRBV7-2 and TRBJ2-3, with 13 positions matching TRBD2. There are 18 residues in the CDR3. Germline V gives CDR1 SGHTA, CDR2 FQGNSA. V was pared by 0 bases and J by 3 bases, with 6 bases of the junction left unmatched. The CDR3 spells CASSLARTSGGGTDTQYF. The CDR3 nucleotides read TGTGCCAGCAGCTTAGCTCGGACTAGCGGGGGTGGTACAGATACGCAGTATTTT.

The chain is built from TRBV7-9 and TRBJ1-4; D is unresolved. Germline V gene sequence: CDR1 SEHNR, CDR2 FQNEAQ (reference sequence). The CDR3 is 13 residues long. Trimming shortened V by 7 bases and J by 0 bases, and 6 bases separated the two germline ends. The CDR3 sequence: CASTVATNEKLFF. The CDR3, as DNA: TGTGCCAGCACGGTTGCAACTAATGAAAAACTGTTTTTT.

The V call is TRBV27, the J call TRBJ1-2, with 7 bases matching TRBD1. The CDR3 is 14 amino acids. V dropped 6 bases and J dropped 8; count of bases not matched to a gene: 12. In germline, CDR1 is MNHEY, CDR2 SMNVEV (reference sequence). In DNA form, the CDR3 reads TGTGCCAGCAGGTTCACCGACAGGGTAGAAGGCTACACCTTC. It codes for CASRFTDRVEGYTF.

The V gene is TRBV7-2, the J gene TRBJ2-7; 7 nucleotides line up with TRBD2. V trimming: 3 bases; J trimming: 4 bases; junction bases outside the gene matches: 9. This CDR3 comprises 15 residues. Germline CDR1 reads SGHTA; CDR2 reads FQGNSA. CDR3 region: CASSLGGGEGYEQYF. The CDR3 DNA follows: TGTGCCAGCAGCTTGGGGGGGGGTGAGGGATACGAGCAGTACTTC.